This passage covers 18 T cell receptor beta chains from one sample sequenced in a study of chemoradiotherapy in HPV16-positive cancers. Repertoires were generated with immunoSEQ multiplex PCR, while TCRdb's copy carries only in-frame clones and drops some. Of about 1,000 clones listed, more than 75% are singletons. The source material was tumor tissue, sampled from a patient who underwent chemoradiotherapy. All receptors derive from a human donor with HPV-associated anogenital cancer.

The chain combines TRBV18 with TRBJ2-1; D gene unclear. V lost 5 bases and J lost 5, with 4 bases in between. The CDR3 extends over 11 amino acids. Germline CDR1 and CDR2: KGHSH and LQKENI. The CDR3 here is CASSRDNEQFF. In DNA form, the CDR3 reads TGTGCCAGCTCAAGGGACAATGAGCAGTTCTTC.

The V gene is TRBV12-5, the J gene TRBJ2-7; tentatively, D is TRBD2 (5 bases). The CDR3 has 12 residues. Trimming took 2 bases from V and 7 from J, leaving 9 bases between them. The germline V gene encodes CDR1 LGHNT and CDR2 FRNRAP. CDR3 region: CASGLIRGEQYF. DNA of the CDR3: TGTGCTAGTGGTTTGATCCGAGGGGAGCAGTACTTC.

The rearrangement uses TRBV2 and TRBJ1-1; 9 nucleotides line up with TRBD1. This CDR3 has 14 amino acids. Trimming cost V 8 bases and J 4 bases; bases outside gene matches: 8. Germline-derived CDR1 and CDR2 are SNHLY and FYNNEI. CDR3 DNA sequence: TGTGCCAGCGAGAGGACAGGGGAGACCACTGAAGCTTTCTTT. Translating it yields CASERTGETTEAFF.

This chain connects TRBV5-1 to TRBJ2-5; 10 bases agree with TRBD2. In germline, CDR1 is SGHRS, CDR2 YFSETQ. J was trimmed by 1 base and V by 1 base; bases with no gene match: 1. This CDR3 spans 15 amino acids. The CDR3 bases are TGCGCCAGCAGCTTGTCTAGCGGGGGCCAAGAGACCCAGTACTTC. It yields the protein CASSLSSGGQETQYF.

The chain uses TRBV30 and TRBJ2-1; tentatively, D is TRBD1 or TRBD2 (5 bases each). This CDR3 spans 13 amino acids. The germline gives CDR1 GTSNPN, CDR2 SVGIG (reference sequence). Deletions cut 3 bases from V and 10 bases from J, with 16 bases between. CDR3 in amino acids: CAWRKGRSLEQFF. In DNA form, the CDR3 reads TGTGCCTGGAGAAAGGGACGGTCCTTGGAGCAGTTCTTC.

V usage is TRBV6-1 and J usage is TRBJ2-7; 10 positions agree with TRBD1. Looked up from germline, CDR1 is MNHNS and CDR2 is SASEGT. Germline trimming cut 8 bases from V and 6 bases from J; bases unmatched to any gene: 7. This CDR3 has 13 residues. The CDR3, as DNA: TGTGCCAGCCGGGACAGGGGCCCTCGCGAGCAGTACTTC. It codes for CASRDRGPREQYF.

V is TRBV27 and J is TRBJ2-7, with D perhaps matching TRBD1 (5 bases). V lost 3 bases to trimming and J lost 5 bases, with 11 bases between them. Germline V CDR1 and CDR2: MNHEY, SMNVEV (reference sequence). CDR3 length equals 13 residues. CDR3 in amino acids: CASSFHGAHEQYF. The DNA of the CDR3 is TGTGCCAGCAGTTTCCATGGGGCCCACGAGCAGTACTTC.

This sequence joins TRBV7-8 and TRBJ2-3; TRBD1 matches 8 bases. V dropped 5 bases and J dropped 6; count of bases not matched to a gene: 10. Germline CDR1 and CDR2: SGHVS and FQNEAQ. The CDR3 is 15 residues long. The CDR3 sequence is CASSRRTGNVDTQYF. In nucleotides, the CDR3 is TGTGCCAGCAGCAGACGGACAGGGAACGTGGATACGCAGTATTTT.

This clone was observed once. V is TRBV5-4 and J is TRBJ2-3; 8 bases map to TRBD2. J was trimmed by 4 bases and V by 0 bases; bases with no gene match: 10. CDR3 length: 17 amino acids. The germline CDR1 and CDR2 sequences are SGHNT and YYREEE (reference sequence). For the CDR3, the DNA is TGTGCCAGCAGCTTGGTAGCTAGCGGGTATTCTCCAGATACGCAGTATTTT. Its translation is CASSLVASGYSPDTQYF.

The V gene is TRBV5-4, the J gene TRBJ2-3, with 11 bases fitting TRBD2. V lost 3 bases and J lost 0; bases outside the gene matches: 12. Germline-derived CDR1 and CDR2 are SGHNT and YYREEE (reference sequence). The CDR3 covers 19 residues. This CDR3 reads CASSWDLAGGISSTDTQYF. The DNA of the CDR3 is TGTGCCAGCAGCTGGGACCTAGCGGGGGGAATTTCTAGCACAGATACGCAGTATTTT. Full variable domain (outside the CDR3, taken from reference TRBV5-4 and TRBJ2-3): ETGVTQSPTHLIKTRGQQVTLRCSSQSGHNTVSWYQQALGQGPQFIFQYYREEENGRGNFPPRFSGLQFPNYSSELNVNALELDDSALYLCASSWDLAGGISSTDTQYFGPGTRLTVL.

The chain couples TRBV11-2 to TRBJ2-7; tentatively, D is TRBD2 (5 bases). The germline V gene has CDR1 SGHAT and CDR2 FQNNGV. V was cut by 0 bases and J by 0 bases, with 15 bases left in between. The CDR3 spans 17 residues. DNA for the CDR3: TGTGCCAGCAGCTTAGATCTTTTGGGCGGGCGCTCCTACGAGCAGTACTTC. It is translated as CASSLDLLGGRSYEQYF.

The chain combines TRBV18 with TRBJ2-2; D is perhaps TRBD2 (5 bases). V was shortened by 0 bases and J by 3 bases, with 11 bases between the two germline ends. Looked up from germline, CDR1 is KGHSH and CDR2 is LQKENI. CDR3 length: 16 residues. CDR3 residues: CASSPPPAEDTGELFF. CDR3 nucleotide sequence: TGTGCCAGCTCACCACCGCCAGCGGAGGACACCGGGGAGCTGTTTTTT.

The gene calls are TRBV7-2 and TRBJ2-1, with 10 bases lining up with TRBD2. Losses at the gene ends were 5 bases for V and 11 bases for J; bases not matched to a gene: 12. Germline values: CDR1 SGHTA, CDR2 FQGNSA. CDR3 length: 15 residues. The CDR3 spells CASSGLAGAQRKQFF. The CDR3 region has the DNA TGTGCCAGCAGCGGGCTAGCGGGAGCTCAACGTAAGCAGTTCTTC.

The chain uses TRBV19 and TRBJ1-2; D is unclear. The germline V gene encodes CDR1 LNHDA and CDR2 SQIVND (reference sequence). V lost 3 bases and J 0 bases, leaving 11 bases between the germline ends. This CDR3 spans 15 amino acids. DNA of the CDR3: TGTGCCAGTAGTATCGGCGTACCCTCTAACTATGGCTACACCTTC. It codes for CASSIGVPSNYGYTF.

This chain joins TRBV6-1 and TRBJ2-7; TRBD2 matches 12 bases. Germline V gives CDR1 MNHNS, CDR2 SASEGT. The CDR3 loop spans 15 amino acids. V lost 6 bases to trimming and J lost 5 bases; unmatched junction nucleotides: 8. The DNA for the CDR3 is TGTGCCAGCAGCTTACAGACTAGCGGGGGCCACGAGCAGTACTTC. Translated: CASSLQTSGGHEQYF.

This clone ranks as large. This chain connects TRBV7-9 to TRBJ2-1, with D possibly being TRBD2 (5 bases). Germline lookup yields CDR1 SEHNR and CDR2 FQNEAQ (reference sequence). V lost 3 bases and J lost 8, with 14 bases in between. This CDR3 contains 14 residues. The CDR3 sequence is CASSFRSPSYEQFF. Here the CDR3 DNA reads TGTGCCAGCAGCTTTAGGTCTCCTAGCTATGAGCAGTTCTTC.

This clone turned up a few times. This sequence joins TRBV7-3 and TRBJ2-2; 11 nucleotides align to TRBD1. CDR3 size: 16 residues. Unmatched junction bases numbered 6, after V lost 1 base and J lost 8 bases. From germline, CDR1 is SGHTA and CDR2 FQGTGA. The CDR3, as DNA: TGTGCCAGCAGCTTAATGCCGGGACAGGGGGAAGGGGAGCTGTTTTTT. Translated, it gives CASSLMPGQGEGELFF.

The rearrangement uses TRBV6-1 and TRBJ2-7; D assignment may be TRBD1 or TRBD2 (5 bases each). The ends were cut back, 3 bases at V and 3 bases at J, with 9 bases in the middle. The CDR3 is 13 amino acids. Germline loops: CDR1 MNHNS, CDR2 SASEGT. CDR3 nucleotides: TGTGCCAGCAGTGAGGGGGAGTTCTACGAGCAGTACTTC. Translation: CASSEGEFYEQYF.